Shown below are 18 T cell receptor beta chains from a single sample sequenced in a study of CD8+CD57+ T cells in acquired aplastic anemia (dated by TCRdb to the late 2010s). Flow cytometry had shown CD8+CD57+ cell expansion in the patients selected for sequencing. The instrument was an Illumina HiSeq 2000. Genomic DNA was used as template for profiling of TCR beta VDJ combinations and CDR3 sequences. Using fastp trimming at Q25 and MiXCR clonotype assembly, TCRdb reanalyzed the public sequencing data and kept in-frame beta chains. One record per CDR3 amino acid sequence lists the most common genes and DNA. The sample has under 200,000 distinct CDR3 sequences on record, roughly 50% of them singletons. The ten largest clones represent about 1.8% of the sample. Sequenced input: sorted CD4+, CD8+, or CD8+CD57+ T cells (not recorded which) from PBMCs. Receptors originate from a human donor with aplastic anemia.

The table lists this clonotype with many counts. The chain couples TRBV7-2 to TRBJ1-5; D gene unclear. Looked up from germline, CDR1 is SGHTA and CDR2 is FQGNSA. The CDR3 contains 14 residues. The V end was cut by 0 bases, the J end by 7 bases, with 10 bases between. This chain's CDR3 is CASSLAWAGQPQHF. CDR3 coding DNA: TGTGCCAGCAGCTTAGCCTGGGCCGGACAGCCCCAGCATTTT. Together with reference TRBV7-2 and TRBJ1-5, the CDR3 gives the full variable domain: GAGVSQSPSNKVTEKGKDVELRCDPISGHTALYWYRQSLGQGLEFLIYFQGNSAPDKSGLPSDRFSAERTGGSVSTLTIQRTQQEDSAVYLCASSLAWAGQPQHFGDGTRLSIL.

There are a few counts of this clonotype. The chain recombines TRBV24-1 with TRBJ1-6; no reliable D call. The V and J ends lost 4 bases and 9 bases respectively, with 12 bases between them. Per germline, CDR1 KGHDR and CDR2 SFDVKD. The CDR3 sequence is 14 residues long. Here the CDR3 DNA reads TGTGCCACCAGTGACTCCGGACCGTTTTCACCCCTCCACTTT. It yields the protein CATSDSGPFSPLHF.

The table lists this clonotype with many counts. V gene TRBV20-1 combines with J gene TRBJ2-1, with 7 nucleotides matching TRBD2. Unmatched junction bases numbered 21, after V lost 0 bases and J lost 7 bases. Germline V gene lookup returns CDR1 DFQATT and CDR2 SNEGSKA (reference sequence). The CDR3 consists of 19 residues. The CDR3: CSARERAAGQGGRWNEQFF. The CDR3 coding sequence is TGCAGTGCTAGAGAAAGGGCTGCGGGGCAGGGAGGGCGTTGGAATGAGCAGTTCTTC.

A few counts support this clonotype. The DNA of the CDR3 is TGTGCCACCAGTGTAGCGGGGGGACCTCAAGAGACCCAGTACTTC. This sequence encodes CATSVAGGPQETQYF. V gene TRBV24-1 combines with J gene TRBJ2-5; 10 nucleotides line up with TRBD2. V shed 5 bases and J 2 bases; nucleotides not matched to a gene: 4. The CDR3 runs to 15 residues. CDR1 and CDR2 from the germline V gene are KGHDR and SFDVKD.

About this clonotype itself: This may arise from a read error, as a much more abundant clone is one base away. A read error is likely, as this CDR3 ends without the conserved phenylalanine or tryptophan. The gene calls are TRBV12-3 or TRBV12-4 and TRBJ2-3, with 9 bases identical to TRBD1. The V and J ends lost 6 bases and 5 bases, in that order; junction bases with no gene match: 6. The CDR3 runs 14 residues. In DNA, the CDR3 is TGTGCCAGCAGGTTCGGGACAGGGAAAGATACGCAGTATTAT. Translated: CASRFGTGKDTQYY.

This chain links TRBV18 with TRBJ2-5, with TRBD2 matching over 10 bases. CDR1 and CDR2 (germline): KGHSH, LQKENI. This CDR3 region has 16 residues. Trimming removed 4 bases from V and 7 bases from J; junction bases left unmatched: 12. The CDR3 region has the DNA TGTGCCAGCTCACGCCGGACTAGCGGACCTCGGGGGACCCAGTACTTC. Its protein product is CASSRRTSGPRGTQYF.

This clonotype was found many times. The CDR3: CSARDSGPQPQHF. Here the CDR3 DNA reads TGCAGTGCACGGGACAGCGGACCTCAGCCCCAGCATTTT. The rearrangement uses TRBV20-1 and TRBJ1-5; TRBD1 matches at 7 bases. The CDR3 totals 13 residues. The J segment lost 6 bases and the V segment lost 6 bases, leaving 8 bases of the junction unmatched. Germline CDR1 and CDR2: DFQATT and SNEGSKA (reference sequence).

In its sample, this clonotype was seen a few times. This chain joins TRBV30 and TRBJ1-5; no clear D gene. In germline, CDR1 is GTSNPN, CDR2 SVGIG (reference sequence). The CDR3 is 14 residues long. With 0 bases removed from V and 4 bases from J, the gap between germline ends came to 10 bases. CDR3: CAWSVSMVNQPQHF. The CDR3 bases are TGTGCCTGGAGTGTAAGTATGGTAAATCAGCCCCAGCATTTT. Variable domain in full (rest from reference TRBV30 and TRBJ1-5): SQTIHQWPATLVQPVGSPLSLECTVEGTSNPNLYWYRQAAGRGLQLLFYSVGIGQISSEVPQNLSASRPQDRQFILSSKKLLLSDSGFYLCAWSVSMVNQPQHFGDGTRLSIL.

V and J are TRBV7-8 and TRBJ1-2; D remains ambiguous. CDR1 is SGHVS and CDR2 is FQNEAQ in the germline V gene. The CDR3 covers 16 residues. Trimming cost V 3 bases and J 7 bases, with 21 bases left between them. CDR3 loop: CASSFEGSAMSSGYTF. Written as DNA, the CDR3 is TGTGCCAGCAGCTTCGAAGGTAGCGCGATGAGTTCTGGCTACACCTTC.

A few counts support this clonotype. The chain employs TRBV15 and TRBJ2-3; TRBD2 is a possible D gene (5 bases). Deletions cut 0 bases from V and 4 bases from J, with 8 bases between. Germline V gene lookup returns CDR1 LNHNV and CDR2 YYDKDF (reference sequence). The CDR3 sequence is 14 residues long. The CDR3 nucleotides read TGTGCCACCAGCAGAGATAACGGGGCAGATACGCAGTATTTT. Protein sequence: CATSRDNGADTQYF. The complete variable domain, with remaining parts taken from reference TRBV15 and TRBJ2-3, reads DAMVIQNPRYQVTQFGKPVTLSCSQTLNHNVMYWYQQKSSQAPKLLFHYYDKDFNNEADTPDNFQSRRPNTSFCFLDIRSPGLGDTAMYLCATSRDNGADTQYFGPGTRLTVL.

This clonotype was picked up many times. This chain links TRBV4-3 with TRBJ1-4; 8 bases are shared with TRBD1. Germline V gives CDR1 LGHNA, CDR2 YSLEER. J gave up 6 bases and V 1 base, and 4 bases lay outside the gene matches. CDR3 length: 15 residues. For the CDR3, the DNA is TGCGCCAGCAGCCAAGGGACAGGGTTGGATGAAAAACTGTTTTTT. It yields the protein CASSQGTGLDEKLFF.

In this sample, this clonotype turned up many times. The gene calls are TRBV27 and TRBJ2-7, with 7 bases aligning to TRBD1. In germline, CDR1 is MNHEY, CDR2 SMNVEV (reference sequence). This CDR3 contains 15 residues. V gave up 7 bases and J gave up 1 base; unmatched junction bases: 10. The CDR3 nucleotides read TGTGCCAGCACATTCAAGGGGGCTGGGTCCTACGAGCAGTACTTC. It is translated as CASTFKGAGSYEQYF.

This rearrangement joins TRBV5-1 to TRBJ2-7; D possibly corresponds to TRBD1 (5 bases). The germline gives CDR1 SGHRS, CDR2 YFSETQ. Trimming removed 0 bases from V and 2 bases from J, with 9 bases in between. This CDR3 has 14 residues. Here the CDR3 reads CASSLGGLTYEQYF. CDR3 coding DNA: TGCGCCAGCAGCTTGGGGGGCCTTACCTACGAGCAGTACTTC. The full variable domain, with the rest looked up from reference TRBV5-1 and TRBJ2-7, is KAGVTQTPRYLIKTRGQQVTLSCSPISGHRSVSWYQQTPGQGLQFLFEYFSETQRNKGNFPGRFSGRQFSNSRSEMNVSTLELGDSALYLCASSLGGLTYEQYFGPGTRLTVT.

On this clonotype: A much bigger clone sits one base away, suggesting this may be a read error. As the CDR3 is not closed by the conserved phenylalanine or tryptophan, this likely results from a read error. V usage is TRBV6-2 or TRBV6-3 and J usage is TRBJ1-1; no clear D. The CDR3 covers 12 residues. CDR1 and CDR2 (germline): MNHEY, SVGEGT. V lost 6 bases and J lost 9, with 14 bases in between. CDR3 sequence: CASSIPGSQAFL. CDR3 coding DNA: TGTGCCAGCAGCATACCGGGATCCCAAGCTTTCCTT.

This clonotype occurred many times. J is TRBJ2-7 and V is TRBV19; maybe TRBD2 (5 bases). Trimming left V 4 bases short and J 0 bases short, with 7 bases between. This CDR3 contains 13 residues. Germline V gene lookup returns CDR1 LNHDA and CDR2 SQIVND (reference sequence). The CDR3 bases are TGTGCCAGTAGTAGGACTTCCTCCTACGAGCAGTACTTC. Its protein product is CASSRTSSYEQYF.

The V call is TRBV10-3, the J call TRBJ1-6; 7 bases agree with TRBD1. CDR3 length: 17 residues. V lost 0 bases to trimming and J lost 0 bases; unmatched junction nucleotides: 2. CDR1 and CDR2 (germline): ENHRY, SYGVKD. The CDR3 reads CAISESAGGSYNSPLHF. The CDR3 coding sequence is TGTGCCATCAGTGAGTCGGCAGGGGGCTCCTATAATTCACCCCTCCACTTT.

The chain is built from TRBV2 and TRBJ1-2; D unclear. The CDR3 length is 12 residues. CDR1 and CDR2 (germline): SNHLY, FYNNEI. Trimming pared 7 bases from V and 5 bases from J, leaving 11 bases between. The CDR3 DNA reads TGTGCCAGCAATGACGTCGAGTATGGCTACACCTTC. It encodes CASNDVEYGYTF.

In this sample, this clonotype turned up a few times. This chain uses TRBV2 with TRBJ1-4; tentatively, D is TRBD1 (5 bases). The V gene lost 7 bases and the J gene lost 8 bases, with 14 bases spanning the gap. Germline V gene lookup returns CDR1 SNHLY and CDR2 FYNNEI. The CDR3 has 13 residues. CDR3 in amino acids: CASNGGFGEKLFF. The CDR3 region has the DNA TGTGCCAGCAACGGGGGGTTTGGGGAAAAACTGTTTTTT.